Sequencing of this T cell receptor beta chain was carried out in a study of cytomegalovirus exposure and HLA in healthy donors. Overall study context: In terms of ancestry, the Caucasian-associated cluster contained around 79% of the roughly 400 genotyped donors.

V dropped 5 bases and J dropped 0 bases, with 13 bases sitting between them. CDR1 LNHDA and CDR2 SQIVND come from the germline V gene (reference sequence). The CDR3 consists of 15 residues. The PCR ran on 60 Vbeta and 13 Jbeta primers. TCRdb's table, derived via immunoSEQ multiplex PCR, lists solely in-frame clones and lacks some. The sample lists fewer than 200,000 clones; 82% were seen once. This chain links TRBV19 with TRBJ2-5; tentatively, D is TRBD1 (6 bases). The sequencing input was PBMCs. The source of this sequence is a male donor in good health and CMV-seronegative. The CDR3 bases are TGTGCCAGTAGTCTTAGGACAGAGTACCAAGAGACCCAGTACTTC. Translated, it gives CASSLRTEYQETQYF. Using reference TRBV19 and TRBJ2-5 for the parts outside the CDR3, the full variable domain is DGGITQSPKYLFRKEGQNVTLSCEQNLNHDAMYWYRQDPGQGLRLIYYSQIVNDFQKGDIAEGYSVSREKKESFPLTVTSAQKNPTAFYLCASSLRTEYQETQYFGPGTRLLVL.